This record concerns one T cell receptor (beta chain) sequence. No antigen is known for it. This sample was taken from a study of cytomegalovirus exposure and HLA in healthy donors. Study-level results: For TCR beta chains, V- and J-gene trimming was later linked to a missense DCLRE1C variant.

Looked up from germline, CDR1 is GTSNPN and CDR2 is SVGIG (reference sequence). The ends lost 3 bases at V and 5 bases at J; junction bases unmatched: 5. The CDR3 consists of 13 residues. The PCR was carried out with 60 Vbeta primers and 13 Jbeta primers. Original processing methods: In a later analysis, the count reached 74 million or so unique TCR beta chains, with about 12 million shared. Data came from immunoSEQ multiplex PCR; TCRdb stores just in-frame clones and leaves some out. V and J calls plus clone size are reproduced from that table; the DNA served to infer D and trimming. The table has more than 150,000 clones, over 70% seen once.

What was sequenced was PBMCs. This sequence originates from a man in his forties or fifties in good health and CMV-seropositive. The genes are TRBV30 and TRBJ2-5; TRBD1 matches at 8 bases. CDR3 DNA: TGTGCCTGGAGCAGGGGGCGGCGGGAGACCCAGTACTTC. Protein sequence: CAWSRGRRETQYF.